This T cell receptor beta chain is drawn from a study of blood T cell repertoires in COVID-19. In the study overall: Sites in the United States, Italy and Spain provided acute and convalescent COVID-19 samples. Sources were T cells, B-cell-depleted T cells, or PBMCs; the material itself was cDNA or gDNA.

CDR1 is SEHNR and CDR2 is FQNEAQ in the germline V gene (reference sequence). Trimming removed 3 bases from V and 2 bases from J; junction bases left unmatched: 5. CDR3 length: 16 residues. Study processing details: Reference gene primer amplification gave nucleated cell count estimates. The assay was immunoSEQ multiplex PCR, and TCRdb's table has in-frame clones only and misses some. V and J calls and clone size are given by that table; D and trimming were obtained from the DNA. The sample contains some 110,000 clones, 75% to 90% of which appear only once. The sequence was collected from a woman in her sixties or seventies with acute or convalescent COVID-19. The material sequenced was peripheral blood. The rearrangement uses TRBV7-9 and TRBJ1-5; 9 bases are shared with TRBD1. CDR3 protein: CASSFTGGSGNQPQHF. The CDR3 region has the DNA TGTGCCAGCAGCTTCACAGGGGGCTCAGGCAATCAGCCCCAGCATTTT.